A single T cell receptor (beta chain) is shown here with its context. This clone came up once. Its antigen remains undetermined. One base away there is no much larger clone; base qualities are not given. The V and J ends are trimmed by 5 bases and 5 bases, leaving 10 bases between them. Measured from the cysteine to the phenylalanine, the CDR3 is 13 residues long. Just CDR3 DNA is preserved here, 39 bases in frame from base 1. Taken from the germline V gene (reference sequence), the CDR1 and CDR2 loops are SEHNR and FQNEAQ. This sample stems from a study of blood T cell repertoires in COVID-19 (dated by TCRdb to the early 2020s). Study-wide context: Samples from collaborators originated in the United States, Italy and Spain and spanned both the acute and convalescent phases of COVID-19. The prospective study material was composed of cDNA or gDNA derived from T cells, B-cell-depleted T cells, or PBMCs. Subjects who had been exposed to COVID-19, were actively infected with it, or had recovered from it provided the deeply sampled blood TCRbeta repertoires that made up the dataset. A freely available public database, intended as a resource for researchers studying the immune response to SARS-CoV-2, is where the repertoires were released. Samples came from the ongoing ImmuneRACE study (first 160 participants) plus 1,254 subjects from 6 global collaborators. The sample metadata nearly always contained a de-identified subject ID, COVID-19 status, age in years and sex. Where available, HLA class I and class II types were taken from metadata supplied by the sample provider and were not determined by assay-based typing.

The study at large found these results: The amount of clinical and demographic metadata varied by source and participant and was provided uncurated.

The immunoSEQ Assay, a bias-controlled multiplex PCR, was used to amplify TCRbeta CDR3 regions from genomic DNA. Turning to the authors' computational methods: Within the assay, amplification of reference gene primers was used to estimate how many nucleated cells each sample contained. Sequence reads were collapsed and filtered to measure the absolute abundance of every unique TCRbeta CDR3 rearrangement. Productive Simpson clonality was computed per sample as the square root of Simpson's diversity index over productive rearrangements. Entries here come from immuneACCESS through TCRdb and include only in-frame sequences with V and J called. Some clones fail to appear in such tables; in the studies checked, an unresolved V gene covers under half of the shortfall, and the cause of the remainder is unknown. V, J and clone size derive from that table, while D and trimming were established from the DNA sequence. In this sample the table shows about 250,000 clones, 88% of which occur a single time. Of the sample, around 0.91% is held by the ten largest clones.

A second Seattle source provided samples from volunteer blood donors who had recovered from COVID-19. Each collaborating institution followed its own protocols to collect whole blood in K2EDTA tubes. For TCRbeta analysis, collaborators shipped samples as frozen whole blood, isolated PBMCs, or DNA extracted from either of those sample types. Sequencing was carried out using peripheral blood. This clonotype was sampled from a woman between 40 and 50 years old who had recovered from COVID-19. The chain links TRBV7-9 with TRBJ1-5; matching of 6 bases hints at TRBD1 as the D gene. CDR3 reads: CASSRGGDQPQHF. The nucleotide sequence is TGTGCCAGCAGCCGTGGGGGCGATCAGCCCCAGCATTTT.